Sequencing of this TCR beta chain was carried out in a study of T-cell memory formation after mild COVID-19. Whole-study context: Largely donor-specific sequence clusters came from two donors.

Overall study findings and caveats: Clones that shrank (day 15 to 85) were balanced CD4/CD8, whereas later expanders leaned CD4+.

MiXCR, run by TCRdb on the 5' RACE reads, gives a single entry per CDR3 protein. This sample has 400,000 to 450,000 distinct CDR3 sequences, with roughly 18% found just once. There are 17 residues in the CDR3. V was trimmed by 5 bases and J by 5 bases, leaving 22 bases between them. This clonotype was seen at least ten times. Antigen: not known. The source material was PBMCs or a T cell subset sorted from them (not recorded which). This sequence was found in a man aged 18 to 35 who had mild COVID-19 (a few samples of this study predate the infection). Cell type and time point are not known. The chain uses TRBV12-3 or TRBV12-4 and TRBJ1-3; no definite D call. The chain's CDR3 is CASSPPFGRNERNTIYF. CDR3 coding DNA: TGTGCCAGCAGTCCGCCGTTTGGACGCAACGAGCGAAACACCATATATTTT.